This entry lists 17 T cell receptor beta chains sequenced from one sample in a study of blood T cell repertoires in COVID-19. The table came from immunoSEQ multiplex PCR; TCRdb's copy has only in-frame clones and leaves some out. The repertoire consists of 180,000 or so clones, with approximately 80% occurring once and the leading ten covering around an eighth. The sequenced material came from PBMCs or T cells enriched from blood (not recorded which). These receptors originate from a man between 60 and 75 years old who had been exposed to COVID-19.

The chain recombines TRBV21-1 with TRBJ2-7; the listed D gene, TRBD1, was not tested against the DNA. TRBV21-1 counts as a pseudogene. The length of the CDR3 is 14 residues. The DNA for the CDR3 is TGTGCCAGCAGCAAATTAATACAGGGTTACGAGCAGTACTTC. Protein product: CASSKLIQGYEQYF.

The CDR3 nucleotides are TGTGCCAGCAGCGTGGGGGACAGTGGCAATGAGCAGTTCTTC. Protein product: CASSVGDSGNEQFF. V usage is TRBV11-3 and J usage is TRBJ2-1; 7 bases map to TRBD1. Per the germline V gene, CDR1 is SGHNT and CDR2 is YENEEA. J gave up 6 bases and V 5 bases, and 7 bases lay outside the gene matches. The CDR3 is 14 amino acids.

V is TRBV6-5 and J is TRBJ2-7; maybe TRBD2 (5 bases). This CDR3 has 14 amino acids. Germline V gives CDR1 MNHEY, CDR2 SVGAGI. The V and J ends lost 6 bases and 4 bases respectively, with 16 bases between them. The CDR3 region has the DNA TGTGCCAGCAGCTTAAGCGGAACTAATTACGAGCAGTACTTC. Translating gives CASSLSGTNYEQYF.

In this sample, this clone turned up once. This rearrangement joins TRBV6-4 to TRBJ2-3; 13 bases fit TRBD2. This CDR3 comprises 15 residues. Germline loops: CDR1 MRHNA, CDR2 SNTAGT. V was pared by 4 bases and J by 6 bases, with 4 bases of the junction left unmatched. In DNA form, the CDR3 reads TGTGCCAGCAGTGCACTAGCGGGAGGGCCTGATACGCAGTATTTT. Translating gives CASSALAGGPDTQYF.

This chain joins TRBV7-2 and TRBJ2-5; TRBD1 might be the D (7 bases). Germline assignment: CDR1 SGHTA and CDR2 FQGNSA. The CDR3 runs 15 residues. The germline V and J ends were trimmed by 5 bases and 3 bases, with 16 bases remaining between them. The CDR3 DNA sequence: TGTGCCAGCAGCCAGGGGGGCAGGGTGGAAGAGACCCAGTACTTC. Protein sequence: CASSQGGRVEETQYF.

The chain has TRBV6-5 and TRBJ1-1; 7 positions agree with TRBD1. The CDR3 runs 14 residues. Germline lookup yields CDR1 MNHEY and CDR2 SVGAGI. The V and J ends lost 5 bases and 2 bases, in that order; junction bases with no gene match: 5. CDR3 DNA: TGTGCCAGCAGTAGACGGACAGGAAACACTGAAGCTTTCTTT. Translated: CASSRRTGNTEAFF.

The CDR3 is CASSGPGQGGEKLFF. The CDR3 region has the DNA TGTGCCAGCAGTGGACCGGGACAGGGAGGTGAAAAACTGTTTTTT. V is TRBV6-6 and J is TRBJ1-4; 9 bases map to TRBD1. CDR3 length: 15 residues. The ends lost 5 bases at V and 7 bases at J; junction bases unmatched: 8. Germline lookup yields CDR1 MNHNY and CDR2 SVGAGI (reference sequence).

The chain links TRBV6-5 to TRBJ2-3; D is uncertain. CDR3 size: 14 residues. V lost 0 bases and J 3 bases, leaving 7 bases between the germline ends. Germline CDR1 is MNHEY and CDR2 is SVGAGI. The CDR3 sequence is CASSYSEWTDTQYF. CDR3 DNA: TGTGCCAGCAGTTACTCGGAGTGGACAGATACGCAGTATTTT.

The V call is TRBV30, the J call TRBJ1-2; D is undetermined. Germline lookup yields CDR1 GTSNPN and CDR2 SVGIG (reference sequence). With 0 bases removed from V and 2 bases from J, the gap between germline ends came to 10 bases. This CDR3 region has 14 residues. In nucleotides, the CDR3 is TGTGCCTGGAGTGTACAACAGACCAACTATGGCTACACCTTC. Its translation is CAWSVQQTNYGYTF.

J is TRBJ1-5 and V is TRBV19; 8 bases fit TRBD1. CDR3 length: 13 amino acids. Unmatched junction bases numbered 3, after V lost 8 bases and J lost 3 bases. CDR1 LNHDA and CDR2 SQIVND come from the germline V gene (reference sequence). CDR3 nucleotides: TGTGCCAGTCAGGACAGGGCCAATCAGCCCCAGCATTTT. It yields the protein CASQDRANQPQHF. Complete variable domain (other parts from reference TRBV19 and TRBJ1-5): DGGITQSPKYLFRKEGQNVTLSCEQNLNHDAMYWYRQDPGQGLRLIYYSQIVNDFQKGDIAEGYSVSREKKESFPLTVTSAQKNPTAFYLCASQDRANQPQHFGDGTRLSIL.

The chain joins TRBV19 to TRBJ2-3; D may be TRBD1 (6 bases). The CDR3 contains 14 residues. Germline CDR1 LNHDA, CDR2 SQIVND (reference sequence). The germline V and J ends were trimmed by 1 base and 3 bases, with 8 bases remaining between them. The CDR3 nucleotides read TGTGCCAGTAGTATAGTACAGGGTACAGATACGCAGTATTTT. Translating it yields CASSIVQGTDTQYF.

The chain carries TRBV7-2 and TRBJ2-7; no definite D call. Germline assignment: CDR1 SGHTA and CDR2 FQGNSA. The CDR3 spans 16 residues. V gave up 2 bases and J gave up 0 bases, with 14 bases separating them. As DNA, the CDR3 is TGTGCCAGCAGCTTACAGGTCGGAAGCCACTCCTACGAGCAGTACTTC. Its protein is CASSLQVGSHSYEQYF.

The chain combines TRBV19 with TRBJ1-2; D perhaps matches TRBD1 (6 bases). Germline V lookup: CDR1 LNHDA, CDR2 SQIVND (reference sequence). The V end was cut by 5 bases, the J end by 5 bases, with 15 bases between. The CDR3 is 14 amino acids. CDR3 sequence (DNA): TGTGCCAGTAGTCAAACCGTCGGACAGTATGGCTACACCTTC. It specifies CASSQTVGQYGYTF.

The chain is built from TRBV27 and TRBJ1-1; D is ambiguous. The germline gives CDR1 MNHEY, CDR2 SMNVEV (reference sequence). The ends were cut back, 6 bases at V and 3 bases at J, with 17 bases in the middle. This CDR3 is built from 15 residues. The CDR3 sequence: CASRGYEGYDTEAFF. The CDR3 region has the DNA TGTGCCAGCAGGGGTTATGAGGGATATGACACTGAAGCTTTCTTT.

This clone was counted once. The chain combines TRBV6-5 with TRBJ1-3, with D unresolved. Trimming stripped 8 bases from V and 4 bases from J, with 6 bases between. The germline gives CDR1 MNHEY, CDR2 SVGAGI. There are 11 residues in the CDR3. The CDR3 coding sequence is TGTGCCAGCCTGCGGGGAAACACCATATATTTT. This sequence encodes CASLRGNTIYF.

In this sample, this clone turned up once. The chain uses TRBV19 and TRBJ1-3; a possible D gene is TRBD1 (6 bases). Between the trimmed V and J ends, which lost 6 bases and 0 bases, there was a span of 21 bases. The CDR3 consists of 18 residues. From germline, CDR1 is LNHDA and CDR2 SQIVND (reference sequence). The CDR3 DNA reads as TGTGCCAGTAGGGTTACAGGGTCCAGGCTGCCCTCTGGAAACACCATATATTTT. Protein: CASRVTGSRLPSGNTIYF.

This chain joins TRBV7-8 and TRBJ1-4; 9 bases map to TRBD1. The V gene end was trimmed by 11 bases and the J gene end by 6 bases; junction bases not matched to a gene: 4. The CDR3 covers 12 residues. The germline V gene has CDR1 SGHVS and CDR2 FQNEAQ. In nucleotides, the CDR3 is TGTGCCGGCCGGGACAGGGATGAAAAACTGTTTTTT. This sequence encodes CAGRDRDEKLFF.